The rows below give T cell receptor beta chains drawn from one sample of a study of Tregs in tolerant kidney transplant recipients. Sequencing used immunoSEQ multiplex PCR; TCRdb keeps in-frame clones, though not all of them. The data contain about 240,000 clones, around 82% of them singletons. Sequenced sample: CD4+ T cells from blood. The origin of the receptors is a human donor in good health. The CDR3 runs from the conserved cysteine through the conserved F or W. Fields, in order: V gene, J gene, CDR3 protein.

V gene: TRBV27; J gene: TRBJ2-7; CDR3 protein: CASSPFGRRLSYEQYF
V gene: TRBV15; J gene: TRBJ1-6; CDR3 protein: CATSRGGDAFDSPLHF
V gene: TRBV12-5; J gene: TRBJ2-5; CDR3 protein: CASAVQETQYF
V gene: TRBV9; J gene: TRBJ2-7; CDR3 protein: CASSVDSVTEQYF
V gene: TRBV25-1; J gene: TRBJ2-7; CDR3 protein: CASSELTGAGEGYEQYF
V gene: TRBV9; J gene: TRBJ1-2; CDR3 protein: CASSVDGGYTF
V gene: TRBV9; J gene: TRBJ1-2; CDR3 protein: CASSASFSYGYTF
V gene: TRBV11-3; J gene: TRBJ2-1; CDR3 protein: CASSSQSAAGVAEQFF
V gene: TRBV6-6; J gene: TRBJ2-2; CDR3 protein: CASSHMRGGTGELFF
V gene: TRBV27; J gene: TRBJ2-5; CDR3 protein: CASSPPGLAGLQETQYF
V gene: TRBV7-9; J gene: TRBJ1-1; CDR3 protein: CASSLGSGAGEAFF
V gene: TRBV4-2; J gene: TRBJ1-1; CDR3 protein: CASSSRRTGGSSTEAFF
V gene: TRBV6-1; J gene: TRBJ2-7; CDR3 protein: CASSEVGTTSEQYF
V gene: TRBV7-9; J gene: TRBJ1-5; CDR3 protein: CASSREGGGPNQPQHF
V gene: TRBV18; J gene: TRBJ2-5; CDR3 protein: CASSQGLGETQYF
V gene: TRBV2; J gene: TRBJ2-3; CDR3 protein: CASSEGTGARFDRDTQYF
V gene: TRBV7-3; J gene: TRBJ1-2; CDR3 protein: CASSPGTGHYGYTF
V gene: TRBV18; J gene: TRBJ2-1; CDR3 protein: CASSPLPVSGRRAYNEQFF
V gene: TRBV19; J gene: TRBJ1-5; CDR3 protein: CASSGVGQKNQPQHF
V gene: TRBV28; J gene: TRBJ1-1; CDR3 protein: CASSLGNTEAFF
V gene: TRBV27; J gene: TRBJ2-5; CDR3 protein: CASSSLQGLAGAETQYF
V gene: TRBV10-3; J gene: TRBJ1-5; CDR3 protein: CAISPGFLSNQPQHF
V gene: TRBV19; J gene: TRBJ1-5; CDR3 protein: CASWPGTLHNQPQHF
V gene: TRBV11-2; J gene: TRBJ2-1; CDR3 protein: CASSLSFDRGDNEQFF
V gene: TRBV15; J gene: TRBJ2-7; CDR3 protein: CATSIRQAGMQYF
V gene: TRBV7-2; J gene: TRBJ2-1; CDR3 protein: CASTLHLSSYNEQFF
V gene: TRBV7-9; J gene: TRBJ2-2; CDR3 protein: CASSSGISSTGELFF
V gene: TRBV30; J gene: TRBJ1-5; CDR3 protein: CAWGRQADQPQHF
V gene: TRBV6-5; J gene: TRBJ2-7; CDR3 protein: CASSLGTGPYEQYF